The rows below give T cell receptor beta chains drawn from one sample of a study of early T cells in non-severe SARS-CoV-2 infection. TCRdb re-called the 5' RACE reads through MiXCR, storing one row per CDR3 protein. The sample holds roughly 57,000 distinct CDR3 sequences, around 12% seen once. The specimen sequenced was whole blood. Receptor source: an adult who was a healthcare worker with PCR-confirmed SARS-CoV-2 infection or an uninfected control (not recorded which). Each CDR3 is given with its conserved first and last residue. Each record gives: J gene, clone size, V gene, D gene, CDR3 DNA, CDR3 protein. A D gene is named only where the DNA matches it firmly. For some rows the clone size is stated as once, few or many, or as a class when expanded; others skip it.

J gene: TRBJ2-7
clone size: -
V gene: TRBV12-3/TRBV12-4
D gene: -
CDR3 DNA: TGTGCCAGCACTACTGGGGGCGAGCAGTACTTC
CDR3 protein: CASTTGGEQYF

J gene: TRBJ1-6
clone size: many
V gene: TRBV6-5
D gene: TRBD1
CDR3 DNA: TGTGCCAGCAGCTTGGGACAGTATTCACCCCTCCACTTT
CDR3 protein: CASSLGQYSPLHF

J gene: TRBJ2-5
clone size: -
V gene: TRBV9
D gene: -
CDR3 DNA: TGTGCCAGCAGCGTAGACCTTGGAGAGACCCAGTACTTC
CDR3 protein: CASSVDLGETQYF

J gene: TRBJ2-2
clone size: few
V gene: TRBV19
D gene: TRBD2
CDR3 DNA: TGTGCCAGTAGTCGTCTAGCGGGGGCAAAATATACCGGGGAGCTGTTTTTT
CDR3 protein: CASSRLAGAKYTGELFF

J gene: TRBJ2-2
clone size: -
V gene: TRBV12-3/TRBV12-4
D gene: TRBD2
CDR3 DNA: TGTGCCAGCAGTCCCCGGGGGGGTCTGGCCGGGGAGCTGTTTTTT
CDR3 protein: CASSPRGGLAGELFF

J gene: TRBJ1-2
clone size: -
V gene: TRBV12-5
D gene: TRBD1
CDR3 DNA: TGTGCTAGTGGTTCCGGGACAGGGTACGCGGAAGGCTACACCTTC
CDR3 protein: CASGSGTGYAEGYTF

J gene: TRBJ2-7
clone size: -
V gene: TRBV7-6
D gene: -
CDR3 DNA: TGTGCCAGCAGCTTTGGACAGTCGACCTACGAGCAGTACTTC
CDR3 protein: CASSFGQSTYEQYF

J gene: TRBJ1-4
clone size: -
V gene: TRBV7-9
D gene: TRBD1
CDR3 DNA: TGTGCCAGCAGCAGGGGACAGGCAGGTGAAAAACTGTTTTTT
CDR3 protein: CASSRGQAGEKLFF

J gene: TRBJ2-1
clone size: -
V gene: TRBV12-3/TRBV12-4
D gene: -
CDR3 DNA: TGTGCCAGCACCCCCGGTAGGATAGCAGCGAGCGGTGAGCAGTTCTTC
CDR3 protein: CASTPGRIAASGEQFF

J gene: TRBJ2-7
clone size: few
V gene: TRBV6-2/TRBV6-3
D gene: TRBD1
CDR3 DNA: TGTGCCAGCGGACAGGGGGGCGAGCAGTACTTC
CDR3 protein: CASGQGGEQYF

J gene: TRBJ1-1
clone size: many
V gene: TRBV5-1
D gene: -
CDR3 DNA: TGCGCCAGCAGCTTTAGTATGGGCACTGAAGCTTTCTTT
CDR3 protein: CASSFSMGTEAFF

J gene: TRBJ2-7
clone size: -
V gene: TRBV6-1
D gene: -
CDR3 DNA: TGTGCCAGCAGTGCTCGTACAGGGGAGGGCGAGCAGTACTTC
CDR3 protein: CASSARTGEGEQYF

J gene: TRBJ1-3
clone size: -
V gene: TRBV2
D gene: -
CDR3 DNA: TGTGCCAGCAGTGAGAGGTTCTCTGGAAACACCATATATTTT
CDR3 protein: CASSERFSGNTIYF

J gene: TRBJ1-1
clone size: many
V gene: TRBV29-1
D gene: -
CDR3 DNA: TGCAGCGTTGCCGGACGGCTGAACACTGAAGCTTTCTTT
CDR3 protein: CSVAGRLNTEAFF

J gene: TRBJ1-3
clone size: -
V gene: TRBV20-1
D gene: -
CDR3 DNA: TGCAGTGCTAGAGATCGCTGGGACCACACCATATATTTT
CDR3 protein: CSARDRWDHTIYF